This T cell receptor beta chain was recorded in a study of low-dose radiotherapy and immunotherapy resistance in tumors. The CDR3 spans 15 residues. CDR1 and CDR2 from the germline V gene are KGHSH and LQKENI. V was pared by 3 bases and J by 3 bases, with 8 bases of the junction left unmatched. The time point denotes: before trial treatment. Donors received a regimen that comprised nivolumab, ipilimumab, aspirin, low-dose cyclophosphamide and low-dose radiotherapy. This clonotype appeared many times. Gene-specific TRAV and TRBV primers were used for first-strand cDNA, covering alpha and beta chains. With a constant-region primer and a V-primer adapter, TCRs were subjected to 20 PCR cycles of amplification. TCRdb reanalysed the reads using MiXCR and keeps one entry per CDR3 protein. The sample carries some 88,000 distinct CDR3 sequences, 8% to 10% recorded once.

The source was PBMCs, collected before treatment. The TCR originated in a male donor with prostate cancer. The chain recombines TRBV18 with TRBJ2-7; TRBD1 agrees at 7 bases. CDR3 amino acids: CASSPPTGQIYEQYF. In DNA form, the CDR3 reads TGTGCCAGCTCACCCCCGACGGGACAGATCTACGAGCAGTACTTC. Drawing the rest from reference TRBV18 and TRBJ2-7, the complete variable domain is NAGVMQNPRHLVRRRGQEARLRCSPMKGHSHVYWYRQLPEEGLKFMVYLQKENIIDESGMPKERFSAEFPKEGPSILRIQQVVRGDSAAYFCASSPPTGQIYEQYFGPGTRLTVT.